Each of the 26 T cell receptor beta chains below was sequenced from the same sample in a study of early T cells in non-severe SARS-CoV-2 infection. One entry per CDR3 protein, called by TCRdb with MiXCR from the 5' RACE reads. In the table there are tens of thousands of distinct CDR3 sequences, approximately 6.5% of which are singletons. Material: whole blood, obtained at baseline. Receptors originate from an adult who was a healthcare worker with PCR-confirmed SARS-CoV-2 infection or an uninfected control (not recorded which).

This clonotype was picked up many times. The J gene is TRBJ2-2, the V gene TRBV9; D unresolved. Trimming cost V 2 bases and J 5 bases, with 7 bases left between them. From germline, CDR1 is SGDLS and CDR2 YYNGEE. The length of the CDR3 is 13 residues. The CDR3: CASSVDLTGELFF. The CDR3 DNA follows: TGTGCCAGCAGCGTCGACTTGACCGGGGAGCTGTTTTTT. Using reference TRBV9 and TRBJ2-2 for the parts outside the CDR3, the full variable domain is DSGVTQTPKHLITATGQRVTLRCSPRSGDLSVYWYQQSLDQGLQFLIQYYNGEERAKGNILERFSAQQFPDLHSELNLSSLELGDSALYFCASSVDLTGELFFGEGSRLTVL.

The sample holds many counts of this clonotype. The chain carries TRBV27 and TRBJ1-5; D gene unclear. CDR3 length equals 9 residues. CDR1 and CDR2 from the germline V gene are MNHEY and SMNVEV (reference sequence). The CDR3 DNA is TGTCGAACCAATCAGCCCCAGCATTTT. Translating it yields CRTNQPQHF.

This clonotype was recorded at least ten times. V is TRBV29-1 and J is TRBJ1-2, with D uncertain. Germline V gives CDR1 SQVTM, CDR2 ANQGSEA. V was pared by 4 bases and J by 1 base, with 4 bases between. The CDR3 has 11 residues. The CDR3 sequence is CSVVDNYGYTF. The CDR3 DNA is TGCAGCGTTGTCGATAACTATGGCTACACCTTC.

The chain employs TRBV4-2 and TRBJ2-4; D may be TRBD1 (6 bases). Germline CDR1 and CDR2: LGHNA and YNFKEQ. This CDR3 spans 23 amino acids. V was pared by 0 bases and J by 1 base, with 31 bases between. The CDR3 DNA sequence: TGTGCCAGCAGCCAAGATCGGATCGGGACAACAAAATTAATGGTGGCGGCCAAAAACATTCAGTACTTC. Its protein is CASSQDRIGTTKLMVAAKNIQYF.

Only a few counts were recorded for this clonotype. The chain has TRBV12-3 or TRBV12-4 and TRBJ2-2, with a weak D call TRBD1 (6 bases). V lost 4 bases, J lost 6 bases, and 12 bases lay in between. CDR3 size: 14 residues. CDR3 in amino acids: CASSSTGKAGELFF. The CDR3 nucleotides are TGTGCCAGCAGTTCAACAGGGAAAGCCGGGGAGCTGTTTTTT.

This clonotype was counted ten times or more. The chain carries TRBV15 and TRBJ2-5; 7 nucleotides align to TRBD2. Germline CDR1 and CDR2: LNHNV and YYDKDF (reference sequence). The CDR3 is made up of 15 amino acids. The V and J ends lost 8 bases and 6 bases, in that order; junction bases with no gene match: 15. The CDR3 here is CATRGSREEMKTQYF. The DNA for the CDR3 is TGTGCCACCCGAGGTTCCCGGGAGGAAATGAAGACCCAGTACTTC.

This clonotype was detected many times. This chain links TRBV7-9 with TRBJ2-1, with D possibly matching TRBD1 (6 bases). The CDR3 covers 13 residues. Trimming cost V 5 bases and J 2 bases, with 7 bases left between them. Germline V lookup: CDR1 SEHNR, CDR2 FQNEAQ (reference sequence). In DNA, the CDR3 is TGTGCCAGCAGCCGGACAGCCTACAATGAGCAGTTCTTC. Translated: CASSRTAYNEQFF.

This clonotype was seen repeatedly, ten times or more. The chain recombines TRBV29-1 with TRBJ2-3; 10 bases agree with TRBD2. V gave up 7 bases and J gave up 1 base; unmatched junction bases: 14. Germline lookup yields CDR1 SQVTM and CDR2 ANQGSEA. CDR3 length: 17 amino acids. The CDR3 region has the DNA TGCAGCGCCCGCCCTAGCGGGAGTAGGGCTGGCACAGATACGCAGTATTTT. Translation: CSARPSGSRAGTDTQYF.

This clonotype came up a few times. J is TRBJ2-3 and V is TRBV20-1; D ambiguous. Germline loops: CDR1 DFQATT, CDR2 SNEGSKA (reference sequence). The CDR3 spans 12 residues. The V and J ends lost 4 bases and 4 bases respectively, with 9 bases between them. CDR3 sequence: CSANRVADTQYF. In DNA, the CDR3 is TGCAGTGCTAACCGAGTCGCAGATACGCAGTATTTT.

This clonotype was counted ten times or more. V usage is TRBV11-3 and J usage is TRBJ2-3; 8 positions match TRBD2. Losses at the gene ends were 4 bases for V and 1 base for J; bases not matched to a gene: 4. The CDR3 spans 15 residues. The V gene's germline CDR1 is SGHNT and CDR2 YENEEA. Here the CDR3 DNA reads TGTGCCAGCAGCTCCTCTAGCGGGCGCACAGATACGCAGTATTTT. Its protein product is CASSSSSGRTDTQYF.

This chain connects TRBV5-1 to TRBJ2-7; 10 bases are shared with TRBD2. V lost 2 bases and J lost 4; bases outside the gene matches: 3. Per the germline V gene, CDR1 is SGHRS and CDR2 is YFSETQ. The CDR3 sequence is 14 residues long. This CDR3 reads CASSLLAGPYEQYF. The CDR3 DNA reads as TGCGCCAGCAGCTTACTAGCGGGACCGTACGAGCAGTACTTC.

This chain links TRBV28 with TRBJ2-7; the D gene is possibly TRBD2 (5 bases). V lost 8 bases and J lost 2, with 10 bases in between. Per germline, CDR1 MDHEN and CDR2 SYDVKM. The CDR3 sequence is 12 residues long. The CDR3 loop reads CASSERAYEQYF. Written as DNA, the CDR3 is TGTGCCAGCTCGGAGAGGGCCTACGAGCAGTACTTC.

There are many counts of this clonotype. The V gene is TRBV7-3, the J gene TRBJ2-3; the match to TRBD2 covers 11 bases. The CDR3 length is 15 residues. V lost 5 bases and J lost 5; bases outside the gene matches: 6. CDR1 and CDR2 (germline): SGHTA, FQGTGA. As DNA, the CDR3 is TGTGCCAGCAGCCTGGTAGCGGGAGGGGGAGATACGCAGTATTTT. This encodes CASSLVAGGGDTQYF.

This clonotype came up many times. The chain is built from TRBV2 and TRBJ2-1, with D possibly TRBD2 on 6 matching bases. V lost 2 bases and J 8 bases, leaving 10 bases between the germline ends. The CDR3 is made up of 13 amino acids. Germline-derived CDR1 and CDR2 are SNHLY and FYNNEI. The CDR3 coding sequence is TGTGCCAGCAGTGAAATGGAGGGCGATGAGCAGTTCTTC. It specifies CASSEMEGDEQFF.

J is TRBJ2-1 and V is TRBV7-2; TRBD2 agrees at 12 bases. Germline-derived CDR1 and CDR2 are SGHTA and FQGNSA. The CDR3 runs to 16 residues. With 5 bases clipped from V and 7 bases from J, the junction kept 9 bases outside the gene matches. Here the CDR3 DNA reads TGTGCCAGCAGCCCCAGACTAGCGGGAGTAGGGAATGAGCAGTTCTTC. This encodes CASSPRLAGVGNEQFF.

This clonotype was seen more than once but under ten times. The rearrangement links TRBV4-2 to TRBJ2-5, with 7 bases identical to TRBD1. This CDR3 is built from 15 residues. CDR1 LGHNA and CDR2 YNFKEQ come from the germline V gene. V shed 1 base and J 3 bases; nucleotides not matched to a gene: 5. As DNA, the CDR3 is TGTGCCAGCAGCCAAGTCGGACAGGAGAAAGAGACCCAGTACTTC. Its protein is CASSQVGQEKETQYF.

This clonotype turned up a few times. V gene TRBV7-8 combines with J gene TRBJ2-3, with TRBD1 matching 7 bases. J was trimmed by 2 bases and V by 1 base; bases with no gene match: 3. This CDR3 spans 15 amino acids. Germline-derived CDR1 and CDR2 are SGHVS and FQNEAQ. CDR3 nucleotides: TGTGCCAGCAGCTTAGGGGGACAGCACACAGATACGCAGTATTTT. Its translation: CASSLGGQHTDTQYF.

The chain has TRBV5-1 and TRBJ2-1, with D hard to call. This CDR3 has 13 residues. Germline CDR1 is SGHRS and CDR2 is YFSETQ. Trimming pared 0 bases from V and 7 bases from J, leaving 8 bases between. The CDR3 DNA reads TGCGCCAGCAGCTTGGGGTCTGGGAATGAGCAGTTCTTC. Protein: CASSLGSGNEQFF.

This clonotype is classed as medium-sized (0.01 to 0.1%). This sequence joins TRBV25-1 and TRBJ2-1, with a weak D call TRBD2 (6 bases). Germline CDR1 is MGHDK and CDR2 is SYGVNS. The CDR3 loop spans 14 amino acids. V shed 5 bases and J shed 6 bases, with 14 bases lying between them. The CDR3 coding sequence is TGTGCCAGCAGTCAAACCGGGACTGGCAATGAGCAGTTCTTC. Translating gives CASSQTGTGNEQFF. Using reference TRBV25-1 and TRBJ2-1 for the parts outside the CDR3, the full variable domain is EADIYQTPRYLVIGTGKKITLECSQTMGHDKMYWYQQDPGMELHLIHYSYGVNSTEKGDLSSESTVSRIRTEHFPLTLESARPSHTSQYLCASSQTGTGNEQFFGPGTRLTVL.

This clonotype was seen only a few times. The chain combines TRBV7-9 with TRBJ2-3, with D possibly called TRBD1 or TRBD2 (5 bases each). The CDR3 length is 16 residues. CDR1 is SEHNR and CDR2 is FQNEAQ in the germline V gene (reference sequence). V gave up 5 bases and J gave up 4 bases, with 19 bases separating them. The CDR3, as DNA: TGTGCCAGCAGCAAAGCCGGGACCCCCACGGCAGATACGCAGTATTTT. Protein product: CASSKAGTPTADTQYF.

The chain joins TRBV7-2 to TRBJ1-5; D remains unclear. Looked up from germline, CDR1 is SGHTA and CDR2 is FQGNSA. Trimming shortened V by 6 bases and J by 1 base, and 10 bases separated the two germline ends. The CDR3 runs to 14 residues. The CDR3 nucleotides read TGTGCCAGCAGACGAAGCGGAAGCAATCAGCCCCAGCATTTT. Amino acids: CASRRSGSNQPQHF.

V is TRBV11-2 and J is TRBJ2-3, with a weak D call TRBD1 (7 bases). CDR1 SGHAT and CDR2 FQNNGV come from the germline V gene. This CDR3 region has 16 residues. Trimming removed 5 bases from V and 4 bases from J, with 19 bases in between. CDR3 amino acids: CASSLARRGQADTQYF. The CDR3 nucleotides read TGTGCCAGCAGCCTCGCCAGGAGGGGGCAAGCAGATACGCAGTATTTT. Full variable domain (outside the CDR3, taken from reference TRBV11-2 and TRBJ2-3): EAGVAQSPRYKIIEKRQSVAFWCNPISGHATLYWYQQILGQGPKLLIQFQNNGVVDDSQLPKDRFSAERLKGVDSTLKIQPAKLEDSAVYLCASSLARRGQADTQYFGPGTRLTVL.

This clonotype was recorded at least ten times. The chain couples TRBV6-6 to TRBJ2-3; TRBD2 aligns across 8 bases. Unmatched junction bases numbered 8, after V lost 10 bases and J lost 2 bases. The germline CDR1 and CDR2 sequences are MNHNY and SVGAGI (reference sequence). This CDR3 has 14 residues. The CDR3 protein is CATTTSGNTDTQYF. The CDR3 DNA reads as TGTGCCACCACCACTAGCGGCAACACAGATACGCAGTATTTT.

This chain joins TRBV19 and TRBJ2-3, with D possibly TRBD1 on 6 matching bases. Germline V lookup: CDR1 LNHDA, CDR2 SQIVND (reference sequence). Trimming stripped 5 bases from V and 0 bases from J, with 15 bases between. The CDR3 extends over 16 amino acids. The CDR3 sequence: CASSYGGGTSTDTQYF. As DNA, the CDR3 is TGTGCCAGTAGTTATGGGGGCGGAACTAGCACAGATACGCAGTATTTT. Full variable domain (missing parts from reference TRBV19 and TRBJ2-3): DGGITQSPKYLFRKEGQNVTLSCEQNLNHDAMYWYRQDPGQGLRLIYYSQIVNDFQKGDIAEGYSVSREKKESFPLTVTSAQKNPTAFYLCASSYGGGTSTDTQYFGPGTRLTVL.

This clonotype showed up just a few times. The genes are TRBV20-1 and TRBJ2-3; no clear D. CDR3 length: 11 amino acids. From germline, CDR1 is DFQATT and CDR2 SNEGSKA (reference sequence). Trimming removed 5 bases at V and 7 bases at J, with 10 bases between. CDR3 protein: CSALVGHTQYF. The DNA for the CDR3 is TGCAGTGCTTTAGTGGGTCATACGCAGTATTTT.

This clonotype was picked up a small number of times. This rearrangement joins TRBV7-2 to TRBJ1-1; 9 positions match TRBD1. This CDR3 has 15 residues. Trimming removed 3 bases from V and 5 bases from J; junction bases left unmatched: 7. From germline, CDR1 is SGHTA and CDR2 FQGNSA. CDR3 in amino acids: CASSLGLTGGTEAFF. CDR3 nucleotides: TGTGCCAGCAGCTTGGGTCTGACAGGGGGGACTGAAGCTTTCTTT.